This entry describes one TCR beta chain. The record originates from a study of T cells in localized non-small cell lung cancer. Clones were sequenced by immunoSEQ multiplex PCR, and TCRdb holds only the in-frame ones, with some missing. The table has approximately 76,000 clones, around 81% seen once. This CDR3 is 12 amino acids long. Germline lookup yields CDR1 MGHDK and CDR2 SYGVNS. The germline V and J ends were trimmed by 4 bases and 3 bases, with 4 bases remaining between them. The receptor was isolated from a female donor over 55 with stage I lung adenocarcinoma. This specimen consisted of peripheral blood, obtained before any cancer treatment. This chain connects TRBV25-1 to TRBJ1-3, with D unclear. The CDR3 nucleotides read TGTGCCAGCAGTGCCCTTGGAAACACCATATATTTT. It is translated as CASSALGNTIYF.